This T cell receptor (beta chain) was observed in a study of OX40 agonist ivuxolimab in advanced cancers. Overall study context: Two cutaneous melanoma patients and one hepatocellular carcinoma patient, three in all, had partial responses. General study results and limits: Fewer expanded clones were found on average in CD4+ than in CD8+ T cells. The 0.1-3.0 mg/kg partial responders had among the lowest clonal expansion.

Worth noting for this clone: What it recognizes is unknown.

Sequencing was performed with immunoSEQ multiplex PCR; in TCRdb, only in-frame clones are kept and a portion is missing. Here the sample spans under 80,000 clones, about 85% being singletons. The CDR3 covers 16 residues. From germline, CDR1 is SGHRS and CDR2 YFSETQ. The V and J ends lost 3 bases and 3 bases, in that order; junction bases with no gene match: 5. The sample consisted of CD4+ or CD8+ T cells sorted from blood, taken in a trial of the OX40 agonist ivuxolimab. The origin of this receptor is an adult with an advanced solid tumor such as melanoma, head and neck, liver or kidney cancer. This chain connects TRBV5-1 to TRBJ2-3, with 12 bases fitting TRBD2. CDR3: CASSYRTSGATDTQYF. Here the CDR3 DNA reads TGCGCCAGCAGCTATCGGACTAGCGGGGCGACAGATACGCAGTATTTT.